This T cell receptor beta chain was sequenced for a study of blood T cell repertoires in COVID-19. Study-level information: Spain, Italy and the United States supplied samples that represented acute and convalescent COVID-19. The cDNA or gDNA used as material had been derived from T cells, B-cell-depleted T cells, or PBMCs.

There are 15 residues in the CDR3. Germline V gene data show CDR1 as SGHDT and CDR2 as YYEEEE. V was trimmed by 4 bases and J by 7 bases, leaving 20 bases between them. The Seattle site enrolled patients during active infection and followed them longitudinally. Only in-frame clones appear in the TCRdb table, and some are missing; sequencing was by immunoSEQ multiplex PCR. The sample holds approximately 170,000 clones, around nine tenths seen once. This clone was seen only a few times. The chain combines TRBV5-6 with TRBJ1-2; the D is unclear. Material for sequencing was peripheral blood. This sequence originates from a woman at least 80 years old with COVID-19, enrolled during active disease. The CDR3 spells CASSPALVGVGGYTF. DNA of the CDR3: TGTGCCAGCAGCCCCGCTCTAGTCGGGGTGGGTGGCTACACCTTC.